This T cell receptor (beta chain) is from a study of molecular identifiers for immune sequencing clone quantification. About the study: Four of five RNA aliquots from around 20,000 or 100,000 naive CD8 T cells were sequenced.

CDR3 length equals 17 residues. From germline, CDR1 is SEHNR and CDR2 FQNEAQ (reference sequence). Germline trimming cut 4 bases from V and 0 bases from J; bases unmatched to any gene: 5. MiXCR was run by TCRdb on the PCR reads, yielding one entry per CDR3 protein. The repertoire holds around 460,000 distinct CDR3 sequences, roughly 26% seen once, with over 0.6% in the top ten. Many counts were recorded for this clonotype. Sample: naive CD8+ T cells from blood, with Jurkat cell RNA spiked in. Stated subset: FACS-sorted CD8+CD4-CCR7+CD45RA+ naive T cells. The rearrangement uses TRBV7-9 and TRBJ2-3; 12 nucleotides align to TRBD2. This TCR was sampled from a human donor in good health. Some libraries in this study had Jurkat cell RNA spiked in. For the CDR3, the DNA is TGTGCCAGCAGCTACGGACTAGCGGGAACCAGCACAGATACGCAGTATTTT. Encoded protein: CASSYGLAGTSTDTQYF.